One sample yielded the 24 T cell receptor beta chains listed below, sequenced in a study of T cells after somatic rescue of genetic block. Assay used: immunoSEQ multiplex PCR; TCRdb lists only in-frame clones, some missing. The sample holds approximately 9,800 clones, around 69% seen once. The sample taken for sequencing was peripheral blood mononuclear cells (PBMCs). The receptors derive from a boy aged 5 to 17.

The chain links TRBV18 to TRBJ2-7; TRBD2 agrees at 12 bases. The length of the CDR3 is 16 residues. Germline CDR1 is KGHSH and CDR2 is LQKENI. V lost 3 bases to trimming and J lost 0 bases; unmatched junction nucleotides: 3. The CDR3 DNA reads as TGTGCCAGCTCACCTTGGACTAGCGGGATCTCCTACGAGCAGTACTTC. It codes for CASSPWTSGISYEQYF.

This clone turned up a few times. The CDR3 sequence: CASSPRGGQGTYEQYF. CDR3 DNA: TGTGCCAGCAGCCCTAGGGGGGGGCAGGGGACCTACGAGCAGTACTTC. The chain recombines TRBV7-8 with TRBJ2-7; D is possibly TRBD2 (7 bases). The germline gives CDR1 SGHVS, CDR2 FQNEAQ. V gave up 5 bases and J gave up 2 bases, with 19 bases separating them. This CDR3 spans 16 amino acids.

Points on this clone: An end of the junction differs from the germline gene, which may be a read error. The sample holds other DNA sequences that translate to the same CDR3. The chain combines TRBV11-3 with TRBJ2-7; TRBD1 matches at 12 bases. CDR1 and CDR2 from the germline V gene are SGHNT and YENEEA. The CDR3 loop spans 15 amino acids. The CDR3 DNA is TGCGCCAGCAGCCCCGGGACAGGGGGCTTCTACGAGCAGTACTTC. Amino acids: CASSPGTGGFYEQYF.

The chain couples TRBV19 to TRBJ2-1, with D uncertain. The CDR3 consists of 12 residues. V shed 5 bases and J shed 8 bases, with 10 bases lying between them. Germline lookup yields CDR1 LNHDA and CDR2 SQIVND (reference sequence). The CDR3 protein is CASSWQQHEQFF. Here the CDR3 DNA reads TGTGCCAGTAGTTGGCAGCAGCATGAGCAGTTCTTC.

In its sample, this clone was seen a few times. The rearrangement joins TRBV6-5 to TRBJ1-2; unclear D gene. V lost 6 bases to trimming and J lost 2 bases, with 10 bases between them. Germline V gene lookup returns CDR1 MNHEY and CDR2 SVGAGI. The CDR3 sequence is 13 residues long. In nucleotides, the CDR3 is TGTGCCAGCAGCTTAGGGCGGAACTATGGCTACACCTTC. It yields the protein CASSLGRNYGYTF.

V usage is TRBV5-1 and J usage is TRBJ2-5; the D call may be TRBD1 or TRBD2 (5 bases each). V gave up 2 bases and J gave up 2 bases, with 13 bases separating them. This CDR3 comprises 15 residues. Germline CDR1 SGHRS, CDR2 YFSETQ. CDR3 in DNA: TGCGCCAGCAGCTTCATCCGGGACGGTCAAGAGACCCAGTACTTC. Its protein is CASSFIRDGQETQYF.

The chain joins TRBV28 to TRBJ2-7, with D possibly matching TRBD2 (5 bases). The CDR3 contains 14 residues. Looked up from germline, CDR1 is MDHEN and CDR2 is SYDVKM. The ends were cut back, 2 bases at V and 1 base at J, with 9 bases in the middle. In DNA, the CDR3 is TGTGCCAGCAGTTTACTAAGGAGGTCCTACGAGCAGTACTTC. Its protein is CASSLLRRSYEQYF.

The J gene is TRBJ2-3, the V gene TRBV6-5; TRBD1 agrees at 9 bases. The CDR3 runs 12 residues. V was clipped by 4 bases and J by 9 bases; unmatched bases: 2. Germline CDR1 is MNHEY and CDR2 is SVGAGI. The CDR3 here is CASSWDRVTQYF. The CDR3 coding sequence is TGTGCCAGCAGTTGGGACAGGGTCACGCAGTATTTT.

This rearrangement joins TRBV21-1 to TRBJ2-3; the table calls TRBD2, which could not be checked here. TRBV21-1 is assigned pseudogene status. The CDR3 runs 15 residues. The CDR3 DNA reads TGTGCCAGCGGACAACTAGCGGGGGACACAGATACGCAGTATTTT. This gives the protein CASGQLAGDTDTQYF.

The rearrangement joins TRBV2 to TRBJ1-6; the D gene is possibly TRBD1 (5 bases). The V end lost 4 bases, the J end lost 0 bases, and 7 bases lay between the germline ends. This CDR3 is 15 amino acids long. Germline V lookup: CDR1 SNHLY, CDR2 FYNNEI. The CDR3 loop reads CASSAGSSYNSPLHF. CDR3 nucleotide sequence: TGTGCCAGCAGTGCAGGGAGCTCCTATAATTCACCCCTCCACTTT.

The chain combines TRBV9 with TRBJ2-2, with unresolved D. Germline CDR1 reads SGDLS; CDR2 reads YYNGEE. The V gene lost 7 bases and the J gene lost 4 bases, with 2 bases spanning the gap. This CDR3 comprises 10 residues. The CDR3 protein is CASGTGELFF. For the CDR3, the DNA is TGTGCCAGCGGCACCGGGGAGCTGTTTTTT.

The V and J genes are TRBV9 and TRBJ2-7; D unresolved. Trimming shortened V by 0 bases and J by 1 base, and 5 bases separated the two germline ends. The CDR3 has 13 residues. The germline gives CDR1 SGDLS, CDR2 YYNGEE. CDR3 coding DNA: TGTGCCAGCAGCGTAGGCGTTTCCTACGAGCAGTACTTC. This codes for CASSVGVSYEQYF.

The chain combines TRBV5-1 with TRBJ2-3; possible D gene TRBD2, 6 bases. The germline V and J ends were trimmed by 4 bases and 5 bases, with 14 bases remaining between them. The length of the CDR3 is 14 residues. Germline V gene lookup returns CDR1 SGHRS and CDR2 YFSETQ. CDR3 amino acids: CASSPLAVGDTQYF. The CDR3 coding sequence is TGCGCCAGCAGCCCACTAGCAGTAGGAGATACGCAGTATTTT.

In its sample, this clone was seen a few times. The rearrangement links TRBV9 to TRBJ1-2; the D is unclear. V gave up 0 bases and J gave up 4 bases, with 13 bases separating them. There are 15 residues in the CDR3. Germline V lookup: CDR1 SGDLS, CDR2 YYNGEE. CDR3 coding DNA: TGTGCCAGCAGCGTAGCCCCAGCTCCTGGCTATGGCTACACCTTC. Its protein is CASSVAPAPGYGYTF.

The rearrangement links TRBV7-6 to TRBJ2-7; 7 bases are shared with TRBD1. The CDR3 has 14 residues. Trimming removed 5 bases from V and 3 bases from J; junction bases left unmatched: 7. Germline CDR1 SGHVS, CDR2 FNYEAQ. CDR3 region: CASSTGVLRYEQYF. CDR3 nucleotide sequence: TGTGCCAGCAGCACAGGGGTACTCCGCTACGAGCAGTACTTC.

V is TRBV2 and J is TRBJ2-7; TRBD1 is a possible D gene (6 bases). The CDR3 is made up of 14 amino acids. The V and J ends lost 3 bases and 7 bases respectively, with 16 bases between them. Germline values: CDR1 SNHLY, CDR2 FYNNEI. The CDR3 region has the DNA TGTGCCAGCAGTGAGGAGCAGGGGATTGGGGAGCAGTACTTC. Residues: CASSEEQGIGEQYF.

The chain carries TRBV28 and TRBJ1-1, with no clear D. The CDR3 consists of 11 residues. Germline values: CDR1 MDHEN, CDR2 SYDVKM. With 10 bases removed from V and 2 bases from J, the gap between germline ends came to 8 bases. The CDR3 DNA is TGTGCCACGAAAGTTAACACTGAAGCTTTCTTT. Amino acids: CATKVNTEAFF.

The V call is TRBV6-1, the J call TRBJ1-5; 7 positions agree with TRBD1. Germline CDR1 reads MNHNS; CDR2 reads SASEGT. This CDR3 spans 15 amino acids. Trimming cost V 7 bases and J 5 bases; bases outside gene matches: 11. For the CDR3, the DNA is TGTGCCAGCATTCTAAGAGGAGGGGGCGATCAGCCCCAGCATTTT. Encoded protein: CASILRGGGDQPQHF.

The count of this clone is one. The chain employs TRBV4-2 and TRBJ1-5; 11 nucleotides line up with TRBD1. The CDR3 is 18 amino acids. The V segment lost 3 bases and the J segment 0 bases; nucleotides outside the gene matches: 7. The germline V gene encodes CDR1 LGHNA and CDR2 YNFKEQ. The CDR3, as DNA: TGTGCCAGCAGCCAGTGGACAGGGGGCCATTATAGCAATCAGCCCCAGCATTTT. Its protein product is CASSQWTGGHYSNQPQHF.

The chain has TRBV19 and TRBJ2-7; 8 nucleotides agree with TRBD1. Germline CDR1 reads LNHDA; CDR2 reads SQIVND (reference sequence). The CDR3 contains 14 residues. V lost 4 bases, J lost 4 bases, and 6 bases stayed unmatched. The CDR3 sequence is CASSTGTGGYEQYF. The CDR3 nucleotides read TGTGCCAGTAGTACCGGGACAGGTGGTTACGAGCAGTACTTC.

This clone appeared a few times. The rearrangement uses TRBV6-6 and TRBJ1-1; D call uncertain. The CDR3 is 15 residues long. V was trimmed by 5 bases and J by 1 base, leaving 14 bases between them. The germline V gene encodes CDR1 MNHNY and CDR2 SVGAGI (reference sequence). The CDR3 DNA sequence: TGTGCCAGCAGTACCTCAACGGGAGGGAACACTGAAGCTTTCTTT. It is translated as CASSTSTGGNTEAFF.

This chain joins TRBV7-8 and TRBJ1-2, with TRBD1 matching over 11 bases. This CDR3 spans 15 amino acids. The germline gives CDR1 SGHVS, CDR2 FQNEAQ. V lost 5 bases and J lost 9; bases outside the gene matches: 11. CDR3: CASSIPGQGVMSYTF. The CDR3 DNA reads as TGTGCCAGCAGCATACCGGGACAGGGGGTAATGAGCTACACCTTC.

The chain recombines TRBV5-1 with TRBJ1-1; D is unresolved. The CDR3 spans 13 residues. Trimming removed 1 base from V and 7 bases from J, with 11 bases in between. Germline CDR1 is SGHRS and CDR2 is YFSETQ. CDR3 loop: CASSLLGSIEAFF. The CDR3 DNA follows: TGCGCCAGCAGCTTGCTGGGTTCCATTGAAGCTTTCTTT.

This clone has just one count. The gene calls are TRBV19 and TRBJ2-3; 8 nucleotides align to TRBD1. Looked up from germline, CDR1 is LNHDA and CDR2 is SQIVND (reference sequence). V dropped 1 base and J dropped 1; count of bases not matched to a gene: 10. The CDR3 extends over 18 amino acids. As DNA, the CDR3 is TGTGCCAGTAGTATAGGTGGGACAGGCGCCGGGGGCACAGATACGCAGTATTTT. This gives the protein CASSIGGTGAGGTDTQYF. Drawing the rest from reference TRBV19 and TRBJ2-3, the complete variable domain is DGGITQSPKYLFRKEGQNVTLSCEQNLNHDAMYWYRQDPGQGLRLIYYSQIVNDFQKGDIAEGYSVSREKKESFPLTVTSAQKNPTAFYLCASSIGGTGAGGTDTQYFGPGTRLTVL.